What follows is one T cell receptor beta chain and its context. This record belongs to a study of shared clonotypes between healthy human individuals. Produced via immunoSEQ multiplex PCR; TCRdb's table is partial and in-frame only. The sample lists roughly 2.6 million clones; 85% to 95% were seen once. Germline assignment: CDR1 SGHAT and CDR2 FQNNGV. Trimming at V came to 5 bases and at J to 6 bases, leaving 9 bases not matched to a gene. This CDR3 contains 16 residues. The sample was naive CD4+ T cells sorted from blood. The subset: CD45RA+ positively selected. This chain uses TRBV11-2 with TRBJ2-2; 10 bases fit TRBD2. This sequence originates from a man between 18 and 29 years old in good health. CDR3 residues: CASSLLKSGRAGELFF. The DNA of the CDR3 is TGTGCCAGCAGCCTCCTTAAGAGCGGGAGGGCCGGGGAGCTGTTTTTT.